Below are 18 T cell receptor beta chains sequenced from a single sample in a study of T cells after yellow fever vaccination. TCRdb independently ran MiXCR on the 5' RACE reads; one entry per CDR3 protein. In the table there are 25,000 or so distinct CDR3 sequences, approximately 4.5% of which are singletons. Sequences were derived from PBMCs, either bulk or a sorted T-cell subset (CD4+, CD8+, memory, or dextramer-sorted; not recorded which), sampled on the day of the yellow fever booster vaccination. All receptors derive from a man aged 18 to 29 who received the YFV17D yellow fever vaccine.

The table lists this clonotype with many counts. The V gene is TRBV7-8, the J gene TRBJ2-5, with 7 bases aligning to TRBD2. Trimming took 0 bases from V and 5 from J; bases not matched to a gene: 0. Germline V CDR1 and CDR2: SGHVS, FQNEAQ. The CDR3 is 13 residues long. CDR3 loop: CASSLASGETQYF. The CDR3 DNA reads as TGTGCCAGCAGCTTAGCTAGCGGGGAGACCCAGTACTTC.

In nucleotides, the CDR3 is TGTGCCAGCCGCGAACGGGGTCATAGCACAGATACGCAGTATTTT. Its protein product is CASRERGHSTDTQYF. The rearrangement joins TRBV6-2 or TRBV6-3 to TRBJ2-3, with D perhaps matching TRBD2 (5 bases). CDR3 length: 15 amino acids. Trimming stripped 8 bases from V and 0 bases from J, with 15 bases between. Germline V lookup: CDR1 MNHEY, CDR2 SVGEGT.

This clonotype was observed many times. The chain is built from TRBV29-1 and TRBJ2-5; 8 bases agree with TRBD1. The CDR3 sequence is 14 residues long. The V gene's germline CDR1 is SQVTM and CDR2 ANQGSEA. Losses at the gene ends were 6 bases for V and 5 bases for J; bases not matched to a gene: 11. This chain's CDR3 is CSVARTGMWETQYF. CDR3 sequence (DNA): TGCAGCGTCGCCCGGACAGGGATGTGGGAGACCCAGTACTTC.

This clonotype showed up many times. This sequence joins TRBV7-9 and TRBJ1-5, with D maybe TRBD1 (5 bases). Germline V CDR1 and CDR2: SEHNR, FQNEAQ (reference sequence). Trimming took 5 bases from V and 4 from J, leaving 12 bases between them. This CDR3 region has 14 residues. The CDR3, as DNA: TGTGCCAGCAGCAGGGGCGAGGGAAATCAGCCCCAGCATTTT. Protein sequence: CASSRGEGNQPQHF.

The chain carries TRBV12-3 or TRBV12-4 and TRBJ2-3, with 12 bases matching TRBD2. The CDR3 totals 15 residues. The J segment lost 4 bases and the V segment lost 6 bases, leaving 5 bases of the junction unmatched. Here the CDR3 DNA reads TGTGCCAGCAGCTCTAGCGGGGGGGACTCAGATACGCAGTATTTT. Its protein product is CASSSSGGDSDTQYF.

This clonotype was found many times. The V call is TRBV12-3 or TRBV12-4, the J call TRBJ2-4, with 11 nucleotides matching TRBD2. J gave up 4 bases and V 3 bases, and 8 bases lay outside the gene matches. This CDR3 is 17 amino acids long. The CDR3 sequence: CASSFGLAGGGKNIQYF. In DNA, the CDR3 is TGTGCCAGCAGTTTTGGCCTAGCGGGGGGCGGGAAAAACATTCAGTACTTC.

The table lists this clonotype with many counts. The chain carries TRBV9 and TRBJ1-6, with D unresolved. The CDR3 totals 16 residues. The germline V gene has CDR1 SGDLS and CDR2 YYNGEE. Trimming pared 0 bases from V and 5 bases from J, leaving 12 bases between. The CDR3 spells CASSVGGGSNNSPLHF. CDR3 sequence (DNA): TGTGCCAGCAGCGTAGGAGGAGGTTCCAATAATTCACCCCTCCACTTT.

This clonotype was seen repeatedly, ten times or more. This sequence joins TRBV6-1 and TRBJ2-1, with 8 bases that match TRBD2. V lost 4 bases and J lost 7; bases outside the gene matches: 9. CDR1 and CDR2 from the germline V gene are MNHNS and SASEGT. This CDR3 region has 15 residues. CDR3 sequence reads: CASSVLAGGSNEQFF. The CDR3, as DNA: TGTGCCAGCAGTGTACTGGCGGGGGGTTCGAATGAGCAGTTCTTC.

This rearrangement joins TRBV2 to TRBJ2-6; D unresolved. Germline V gives CDR1 SNHLY, CDR2 FYNNEI. This CDR3 has 15 residues. Trimming shortened V by 3 bases and J by 2 bases, and 8 bases separated the two germline ends. The CDR3 DNA is TGTGCCAGCAGTGAGGCAAGGACTGGGGCCAACGTCCTGACTTTC. Its translation is CASSEARTGANVLTF.

This clonotype was observed many times. The chain joins TRBV6-2 or TRBV6-3 to TRBJ1-5, with a weak D call TRBD1 (6 bases). Trimming took off 6 bases at V and 2 bases at J, with 11 bases between the two ends. Germline V gives CDR1 MNHEY, CDR2 SVGEGT. The CDR3 runs 14 residues. The CDR3 protein is CASSDRTGNQPQHF. In nucleotides, the CDR3 is TGTGCCAGCAGCGATCGGACAGGCAATCAGCCCCAGCATTTT.

CDR3 region: CSASGVPYNEQFF. In nucleotides, the CDR3 is TGCAGTGCTTCCGGGGTTCCCTACAATGAGCAGTTCTTC. V is TRBV20-1 and J is TRBJ2-1, with D possibly TRBD2 on 5 matching bases. Trimming left V 5 bases short and J 2 bases short, with 10 bases between. Germline V lookup: CDR1 DFQATT, CDR2 SNEGSKA (reference sequence). This CDR3 has 13 residues.

Many counts were recorded for this clonotype. The J gene is TRBJ2-3, the V gene TRBV5-6, with D uncertain. CDR1 is SGHDT, CDR2 YYEEEE, per germline. The CDR3 has 11 residues. Trimming removed 4 bases at V and 3 bases at J, with 3 bases between. CDR3 region: CASSRTDTQYF. For the CDR3, the DNA is TGTGCCAGCAGCCGGACAGATACGCAGTATTTT.

This clonotype was observed at least ten times. The gene calls are TRBV6-1 and TRBJ1-2, with 7 positions matching TRBD1. This CDR3 region has 13 residues. V trimming: 6 bases; J trimming: 6 bases; junction bases outside the gene matches: 7. CDR1 is MNHNS and CDR2 is SASEGT in the germline V gene. The CDR3 spells CASRKSGTDGYTF. CDR3 DNA: TGTGCCAGCAGAAAGTCAGGGACAGATGGCTACACCTTC.

This clonotype was seen at least ten times. This chain uses TRBV12-3 or TRBV12-4 with TRBJ2-3; 8 bases fit TRBD1. V lost 3 bases and J lost 5; bases outside the gene matches: 10. This CDR3 is built from 16 residues. The CDR3 loop reads CASSFLGGQEIDTQYF. The CDR3 DNA follows: TGTGCCAGCAGTTTTTTAGGGGGACAGGAAATAGATACGCAGTATTTT.

This clonotype was picked up many times. The rearrangement uses TRBV11-2 and TRBJ2-5; 7 positions match TRBD1. The CDR3 covers 14 residues. Trimming removed 5 bases from V and 1 base from J; junction bases left unmatched: 4. From germline, CDR1 is SGHAT and CDR2 FQNNGV. As DNA, the CDR3 is TGTGCCAGCAGCCCAGGGGGTACCCAAGAGACCCAGTACTTC. Residues: CASSPGGTQETQYF. Combining the CDR3 with reference TRBV11-2 and TRBJ2-5 gives the whole variable domain EAGVAQSPRYKIIEKRQSVAFWCNPISGHATLYWYQQILGQGPKLLIQFQNNGVVDDSQLPKDRFSAERLKGVDSTLKIQPAKLEDSAVYLCASSPGGTQETQYFGPGTRLLVL.

There are many counts of this clonotype. The V call is TRBV24-1, the J call TRBJ2-1; 10 bases map to TRBD1. Unmatched junction bases numbered 8, after V lost 3 bases and J lost 4 bases. CDR1 is KGHDR and CDR2 is SFDVKD in the germline V gene. The CDR3 runs 17 residues. The CDR3 region has the DNA TGTGCCACCAGTGATGCCTCCGGGACAGGGGCGTACAATGAGCAGTTCTTC. It specifies CATSDASGTGAYNEQFF.

This clonotype came up many times. V usage is TRBV4-1 and J usage is TRBJ1-1; maybe TRBD1 (5 bases). The CDR3 is 14 residues long. Germline V gene lookup returns CDR1 MGHRA and CDR2 YSYEKL. The V gene lost 8 bases and the J gene lost 1 base, with 14 bases spanning the gap. CDR3 sequence (DNA): TGCGCCAGCCGGGGCTTCTTACGGAACACTGAAGCTTTCTTT. Its protein product is CASRGFLRNTEAFF.

This clonotype occurred many times. The J gene is TRBJ2-3, the V gene TRBV7-2; unclear D gene. CDR1 and CDR2 (germline): SGHTA, FQGNSA. This CDR3 region has 14 residues. V lost 5 bases to trimming and J lost 3 bases, with 12 bases between them. CDR3 nucleotide sequence: TGTGCCAGCAGCCCTATAGTGGGGACAGATACGCAGTATTTT. It yields the protein CASSPIVGTDTQYF. The full variable domain, with the rest looked up from reference TRBV7-2 and TRBJ2-3, is GAGVSQSPSNKVTEKGKDVELRCDPISGHTALYWYRQSLGQGLEFLIYFQGNSAPDKSGLPSDRFSAERTGGSVSTLTIQRTQQEDSAVYLCASSPIVGTDTQYFGPGTRLTVL.